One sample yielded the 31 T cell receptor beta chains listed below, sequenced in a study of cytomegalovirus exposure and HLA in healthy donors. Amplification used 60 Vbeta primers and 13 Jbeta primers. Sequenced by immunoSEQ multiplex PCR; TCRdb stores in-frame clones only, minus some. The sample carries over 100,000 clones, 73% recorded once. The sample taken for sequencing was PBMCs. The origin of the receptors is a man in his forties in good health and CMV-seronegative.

The CDR3 nucleotides read TGTGCCACCAGCCCACAGGGTTCTGACGGCTATGGCTACACCTTC. Translated, it gives CATSPQGSDGYGYTF. The genes are TRBV15 and TRBJ1-2; a possible D gene is TRBD1 (6 bases). The CDR3 has 15 amino acids. Germline V gives CDR1 LNHNV, CDR2 YYDKDF (reference sequence). Trimming left V 5 bases short and J 4 bases short, with 17 bases between.

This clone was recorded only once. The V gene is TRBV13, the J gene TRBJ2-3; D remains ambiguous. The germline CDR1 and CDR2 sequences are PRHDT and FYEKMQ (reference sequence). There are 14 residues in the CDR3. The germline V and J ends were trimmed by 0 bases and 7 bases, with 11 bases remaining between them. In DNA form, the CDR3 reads TGTGCCAGCAGCTTAGGTTCGCGGAGCCATACGCAGTATTTT. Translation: CASSLGSRSHTQYF.

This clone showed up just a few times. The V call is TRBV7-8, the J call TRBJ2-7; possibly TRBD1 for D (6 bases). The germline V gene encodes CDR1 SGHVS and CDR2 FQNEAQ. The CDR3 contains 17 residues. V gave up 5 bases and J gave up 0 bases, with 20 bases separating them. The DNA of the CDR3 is TGTGCCAGCAGCGTCCCCAAGAGGACAGCCAGCTCCTACGAGCAGTACTTC. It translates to CASSVPKRTASSYEQYF.

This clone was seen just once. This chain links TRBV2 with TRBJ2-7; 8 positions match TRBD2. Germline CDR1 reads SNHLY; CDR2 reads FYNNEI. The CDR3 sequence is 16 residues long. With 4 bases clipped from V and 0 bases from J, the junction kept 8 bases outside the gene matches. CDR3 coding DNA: TGTGCCAGCAGTGCCCGGCGGGGGGTGAGCTCCTACGAGCAGTACTTC. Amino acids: CASSARRGVSSYEQYF. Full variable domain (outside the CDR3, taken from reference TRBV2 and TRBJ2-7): EPEVTQTPSHQVTQMGQEVILRCVPISNHLYFYWYRQILGQKVEFLVSFYNNEISEKSEIFDDQFSVERPDGSNFTLKIRSTKLEDSAMYFCASSARRGVSSYEQYFGPGTRLTVT.

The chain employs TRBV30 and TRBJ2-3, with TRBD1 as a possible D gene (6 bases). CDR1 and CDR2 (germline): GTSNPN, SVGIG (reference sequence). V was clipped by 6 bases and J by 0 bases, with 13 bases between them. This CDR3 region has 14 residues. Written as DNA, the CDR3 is TGTGCCTGCCTCAGGGGACCCAGCACAGATACGCAGTATTTT. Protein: CACLRGPSTDTQYF.

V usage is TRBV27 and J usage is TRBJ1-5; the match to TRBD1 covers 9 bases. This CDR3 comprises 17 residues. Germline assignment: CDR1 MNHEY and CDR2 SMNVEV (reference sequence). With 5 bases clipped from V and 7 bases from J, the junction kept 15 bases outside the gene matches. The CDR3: CASSPGLTGGTGQPQHF. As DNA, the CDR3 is TGTGCCAGCAGTCCGGGCCTAACAGGGGGCACGGGGCAGCCCCAGCATTTT.

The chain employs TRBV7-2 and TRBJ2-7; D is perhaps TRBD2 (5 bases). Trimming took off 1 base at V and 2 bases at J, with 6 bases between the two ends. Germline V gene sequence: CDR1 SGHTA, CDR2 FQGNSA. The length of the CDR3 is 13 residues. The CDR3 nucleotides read TGTGCCAGCAGCTTAGGAGGGACCTACGAGCAGTACTTC. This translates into CASSLGGTYEQYF.

CDR3 sequence: CASTLGRQGGSPLHF. The CDR3 DNA reads TGCGCCAGCACCCTCGGGCGACAGGGAGGTTCACCCCTCCACTTT. V is TRBV5-1 and J is TRBJ1-6; 7 bases map to TRBD1. The CDR3 runs 15 residues. With V trimmed by 6 bases and J by 9 bases, 12 bases remained unmatched. Germline V gene data show CDR1 as SGHRS and CDR2 as YFSETQ.

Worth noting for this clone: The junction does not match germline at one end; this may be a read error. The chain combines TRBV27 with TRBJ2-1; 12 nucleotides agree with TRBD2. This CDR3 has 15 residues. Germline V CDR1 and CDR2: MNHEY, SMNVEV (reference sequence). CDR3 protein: CPSSPTPSGGALPFF. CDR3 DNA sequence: TGTCCCAGCAGTCCCACCCCTAGCGGGGGGGCCCTACCGTTCTTC.

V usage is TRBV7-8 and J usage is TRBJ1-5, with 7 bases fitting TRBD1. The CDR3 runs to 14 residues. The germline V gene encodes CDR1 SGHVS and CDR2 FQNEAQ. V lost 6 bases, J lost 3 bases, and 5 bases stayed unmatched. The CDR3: CASSPDRANQPQHF. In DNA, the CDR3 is TGTGCCAGCAGTCCCGACAGGGCCAATCAGCCCCAGCATTTT.

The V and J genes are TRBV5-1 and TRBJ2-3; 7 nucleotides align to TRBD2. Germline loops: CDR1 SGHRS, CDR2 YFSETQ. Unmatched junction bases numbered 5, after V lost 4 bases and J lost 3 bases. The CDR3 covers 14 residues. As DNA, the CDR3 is TGCGCCAGCAGCGTCGGGACTACTACAGATACGCAGTATTTT. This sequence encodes CASSVGTTTDTQYF.

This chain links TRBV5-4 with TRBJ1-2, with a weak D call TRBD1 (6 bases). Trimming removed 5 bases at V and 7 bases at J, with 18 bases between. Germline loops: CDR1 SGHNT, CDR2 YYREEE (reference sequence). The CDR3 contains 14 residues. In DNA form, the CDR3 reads TGTGCCAGCAGTACCGAGGGGGGGCGCTTTGGCTACACCTTC. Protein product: CASSTEGGRFGYTF.

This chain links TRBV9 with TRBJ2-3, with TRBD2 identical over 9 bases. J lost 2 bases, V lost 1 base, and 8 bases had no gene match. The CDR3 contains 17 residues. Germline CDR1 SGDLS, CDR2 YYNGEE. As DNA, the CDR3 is TGTGCCAGCAGCGTATCCTTAGCGGGGGACTTCACAGATACGCAGTATTTT. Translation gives CASSVSLAGDFTDTQYF. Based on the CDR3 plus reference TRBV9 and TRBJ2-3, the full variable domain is DSGVTQTPKHLITATGQRVTLRCSPRSGDLSVYWYQQSLDQGLQFLIQYYNGEERAKGNILERFSAQQFPDLHSELNLSSLELGDSALYFCASSVSLAGDFTDTQYFGPGTRLTVL.

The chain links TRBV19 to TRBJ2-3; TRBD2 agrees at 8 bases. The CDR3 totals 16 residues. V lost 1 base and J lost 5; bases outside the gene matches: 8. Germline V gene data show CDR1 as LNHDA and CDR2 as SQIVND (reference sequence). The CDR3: CASSIGTGGQGDTQYF. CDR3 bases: TGTGCCAGTAGTATAGGCACGGGGGGGCAAGGAGATACGCAGTATTTT. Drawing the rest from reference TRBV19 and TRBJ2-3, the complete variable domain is DGGITQSPKYLFRKEGQNVTLSCEQNLNHDAMYWYRQDPGQGLRLIYYSQIVNDFQKGDIAEGYSVSREKKESFPLTVTSAQKNPTAFYLCASSIGTGGQGDTQYFGPGTRLTVL.

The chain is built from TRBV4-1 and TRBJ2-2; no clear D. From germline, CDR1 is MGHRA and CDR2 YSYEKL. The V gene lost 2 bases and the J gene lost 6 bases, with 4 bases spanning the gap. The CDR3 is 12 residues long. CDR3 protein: CASSQLSGELFF. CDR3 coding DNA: TGCGCCAGCAGCCAACTCTCCGGGGAGCTGTTTTTT.

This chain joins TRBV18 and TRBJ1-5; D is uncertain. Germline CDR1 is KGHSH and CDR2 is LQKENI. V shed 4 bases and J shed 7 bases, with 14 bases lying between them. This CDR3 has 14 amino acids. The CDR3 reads CASSLSTEMQPQHF. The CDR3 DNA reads TGTGCCAGCTCACTAAGCACAGAGATGCAGCCCCAGCATTTT.

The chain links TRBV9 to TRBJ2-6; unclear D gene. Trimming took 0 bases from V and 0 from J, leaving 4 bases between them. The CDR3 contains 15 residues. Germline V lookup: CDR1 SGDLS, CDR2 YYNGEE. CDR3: CASSVGHSGANVLTF. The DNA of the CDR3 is TGTGCCAGCAGCGTAGGGCACTCTGGGGCCAACGTCCTGACTTTC.

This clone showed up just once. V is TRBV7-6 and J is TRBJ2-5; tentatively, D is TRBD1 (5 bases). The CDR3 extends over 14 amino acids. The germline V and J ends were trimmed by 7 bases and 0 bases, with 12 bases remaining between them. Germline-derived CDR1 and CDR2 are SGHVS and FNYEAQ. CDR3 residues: CASNNPGNQETQYF. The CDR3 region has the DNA TGTGCCAGCAACAACCCAGGGAACCAAGAGACCCAGTACTTC.

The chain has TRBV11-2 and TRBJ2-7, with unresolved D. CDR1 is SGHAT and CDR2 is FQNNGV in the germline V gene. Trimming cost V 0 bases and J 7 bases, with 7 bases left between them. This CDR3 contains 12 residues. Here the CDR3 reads CASSLDLREQYF. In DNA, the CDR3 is TGTGCCAGCAGCTTAGATCTACGAGAGCAGTACTTC.

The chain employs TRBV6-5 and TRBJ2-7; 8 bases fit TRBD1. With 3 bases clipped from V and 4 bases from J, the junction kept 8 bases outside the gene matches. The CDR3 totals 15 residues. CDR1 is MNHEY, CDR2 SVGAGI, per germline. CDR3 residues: CASSYAGGVTYEQYF. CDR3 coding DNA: TGTGCCAGCAGTTATGCAGGGGGCGTCACTTACGAGCAGTACTTC.

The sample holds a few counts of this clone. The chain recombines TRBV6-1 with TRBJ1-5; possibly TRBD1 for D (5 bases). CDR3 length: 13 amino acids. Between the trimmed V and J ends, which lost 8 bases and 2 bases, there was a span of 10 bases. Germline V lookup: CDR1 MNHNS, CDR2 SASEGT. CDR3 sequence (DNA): TGTGCCAGCTATAGCAGGGGCAATCAGCCCCAGCATTTT. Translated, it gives CASYSRGNQPQHF.

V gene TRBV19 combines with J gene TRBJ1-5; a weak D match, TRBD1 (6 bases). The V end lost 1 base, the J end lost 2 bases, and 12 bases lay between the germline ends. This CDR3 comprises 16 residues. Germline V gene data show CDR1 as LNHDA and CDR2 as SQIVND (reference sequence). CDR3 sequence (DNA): TGTGCCAGTAGTATAGCGGGGGGGCGAGGCAATCAGCCCCAGCATTTT. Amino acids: CASSIAGGRGNQPQHF.

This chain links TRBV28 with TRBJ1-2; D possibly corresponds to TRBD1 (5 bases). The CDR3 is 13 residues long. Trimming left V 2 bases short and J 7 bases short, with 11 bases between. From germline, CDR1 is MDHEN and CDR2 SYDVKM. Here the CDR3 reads CASSLGASGGYTF. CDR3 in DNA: TGTGCCAGCAGTTTAGGGGCGAGTGGTGGCTACACCTTC.

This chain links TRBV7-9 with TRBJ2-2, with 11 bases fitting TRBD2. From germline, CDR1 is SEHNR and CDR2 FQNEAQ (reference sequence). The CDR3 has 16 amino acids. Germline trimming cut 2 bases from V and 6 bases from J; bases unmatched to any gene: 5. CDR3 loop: CASSLLAGGRAGELFF. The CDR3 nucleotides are TGTGCCAGCAGCTTACTAGCGGGGGGCCGGGCCGGGGAGCTGTTTTTT.

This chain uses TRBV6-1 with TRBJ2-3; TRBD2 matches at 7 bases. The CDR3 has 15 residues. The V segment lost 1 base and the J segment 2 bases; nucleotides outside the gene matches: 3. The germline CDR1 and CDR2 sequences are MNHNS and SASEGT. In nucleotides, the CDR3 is TGTGCCAGCAGTGAAGGGGAGGGCGACACAGATACGCAGTATTTT. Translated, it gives CASSEGEGDTDTQYF.

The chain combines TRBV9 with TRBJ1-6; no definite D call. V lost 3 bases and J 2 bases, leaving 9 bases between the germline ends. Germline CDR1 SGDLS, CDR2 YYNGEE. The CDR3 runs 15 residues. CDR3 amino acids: CASSARETYNSPLHF. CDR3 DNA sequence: TGTGCCAGCAGCGCCCGGGAAACCTATAATTCACCCCTCCACTTT.

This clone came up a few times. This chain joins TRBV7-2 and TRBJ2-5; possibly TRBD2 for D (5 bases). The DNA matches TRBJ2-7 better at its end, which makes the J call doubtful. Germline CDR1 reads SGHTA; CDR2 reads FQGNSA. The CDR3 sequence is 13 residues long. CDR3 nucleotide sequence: TGTGCCAGCAGCTTAGTGCGGGTTGGCGAGCAGTACTTC. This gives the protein CASSLVRVGEQYF.

The CDR3 DNA reads TGCAGCGTTGAAAACCCCAGGGGTGGTAGCACTGAAGCTTTCTTT. Encoded protein: CSVENPRGGSTEAFF. The rearrangement joins TRBV29-1 to TRBJ1-1; the D gene is possibly TRBD1 (6 bases). Trimming left V 2 bases short and J 4 bases short, with 17 bases between. The CDR3 contains 15 residues. Germline V gene sequence: CDR1 SQVTM, CDR2 ANQGSEA.

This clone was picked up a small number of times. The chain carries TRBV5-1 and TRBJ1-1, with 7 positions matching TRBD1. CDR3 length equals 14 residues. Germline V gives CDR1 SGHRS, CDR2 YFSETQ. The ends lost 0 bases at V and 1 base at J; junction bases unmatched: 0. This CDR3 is CASSLDRGNTEAFF. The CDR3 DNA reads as TGCGCCAGCAGCTTGGACAGGGGGAACACTGAAGCTTTCTTT.

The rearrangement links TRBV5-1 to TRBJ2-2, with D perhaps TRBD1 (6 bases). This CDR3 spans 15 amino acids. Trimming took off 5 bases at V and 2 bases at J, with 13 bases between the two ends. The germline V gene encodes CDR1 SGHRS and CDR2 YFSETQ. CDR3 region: CASRDSGVNTGELFF. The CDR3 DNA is TGCGCCAGCAGAGATTCAGGGGTTAACACCGGGGAGCTGTTTTTT.

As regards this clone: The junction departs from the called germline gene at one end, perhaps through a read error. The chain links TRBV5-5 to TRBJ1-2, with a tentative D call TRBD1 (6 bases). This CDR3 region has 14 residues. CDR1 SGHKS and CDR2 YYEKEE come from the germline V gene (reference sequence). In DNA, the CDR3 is TGTGCCAGCAGCCTGGCCGGGACAAACTCTGGCTACACCTTC. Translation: CASSLAGTNSGYTF.